The rows below give T cell receptor beta chains drawn from one sample of a study of Graves' ophthalmopathy and Graves' hyperthyroidism. TCRdb ran MiXCR on the multiplex PCR reads and lists one entry per CDR3 protein. The data hold 620,000 or so distinct CDR3 sequences, with approximately 21% observed a single time. The sequenced sample was peripheral blood. These receptors all stem from a woman younger than 30 with stable Graves' hyperthyroidism. Some clones in this sample may be carry-over from other donors' samples. The CDR3 runs from the conserved cysteine through the conserved F or W. Each record gives: clone size, J gene, V gene, CDR3 length, D gene, CDR3 protein, CDR3 DNA. D genes are given only for firm matches. Clone size is not always given. Where it is, it says once, few, many or a class for expanded clones.

>many|TRBJ1-5|TRBV12-3/TRBV12-4|14|.
CASSLEGSVQPQHF
TGTGCCAGCAGTTTAGAGGGATCGGTCCAGCCCCAGCATTTT
>many|TRBJ1-1|TRBV19|16|.
CASSILGGNLNTEAFF
TGTGCCAGTAGTATTTTGGGGGGGAATTTGAACACTGAAGCTTTCTTT
>many|TRBJ1-1|TRBV12-3/TRBV12-4|16|.
CASSSAGGPMNTEAFF
TGTGCCAGCAGTTCCGCCGGTGGGCCGATGAACACTGAAGCTTTCTTT
>many|TRBJ1-6|TRBV27|18|.
CASQRRSPLSSYNSPLHF
TGTGCCAGCCAACGGCGTTCCCCTCTGAGCTCCTATAATTCACCCCTCCACTTT
>many|TRBJ2-7|TRBV29-1|11|.
CSVERGAKQYF
TGCAGCGTTGAAAGGGGGGCTAAGCAGTACTTC
>many|TRBJ2-2|TRBV18|16|TRBD1
CASSPPWDRGGGELFF
TGTGCCAGCTCACCACCGTGGGACAGGGGAGGCGGGGAGCTGTTTTTT
>many|TRBJ1-2|TRBV7-2|13|TRBD1
CASSPDRGDGYTF
TGTGCCAGCAGCCCGGACAGGGGAGATGGCTACACCTTC
>.|TRBJ1-5|TRBV6-1|14|.
CASGGQHSNQPQHF
TGTGCCAGCGGCGGGCAACATAGCAATCAGCCCCAGCATTTT
>many|TRBJ2-2|TRBV12-3/TRBV12-4|13|.
CASSPDSREELFF
TGTGCCAGCAGCCCCGACTCGAGAGAGGAGCTGTTTTTT
>many|TRBJ2-7|TRBV20-1|12|.
CSARTPSGEQYF
TGCAGTGCTAGGACACCCTCGGGGGAGCAGTACTTC
>many|TRBJ2-7|TRBV20-1|14|TRBD2
CSARGPSGAYEQYF
TGCAGTGCTAGGGGGCCTAGCGGGGCCTACGAGCAGTACTTC
>many|TRBJ1-1|TRBV6-1|14|TRBD1
CASTRTGMNTEAFF
TGTGCCAGCACGCGGACAGGAATGAACACTGAAGCTTTCTTT
>many|TRBJ1-2|TRBV7-2|12|.
CASSLYGRGYTF
TGTGCCAGCAGCTTATATGGAAGGGGCTACACCTTC
>few|TRBJ2-7|TRBV6-1|14|TRBD1
CASSVTGLINEQYF
TGTGCCAGCAGTGTGACAGGGCTGATCAACGAGCAGTACTTC
>few|TRBJ2-5|TRBV2|13|.
CASRTGKGETQYF
TGTGCCAGCAGGACTGGGAAGGGAGAGACCCAGTACTTC
>many|TRBJ2-7|TRBV20-1|15|.
CSARLTSQSSYEQYF
TGCAGTGCTCGCCTGACTAGTCAGAGCTCCTACGAGCAGTACTTC
>.|TRBJ1-1|TRBV28|14|.
CASSWGHKGTEAFF
TGTGCCAGCAGTTGGGGACACAAGGGGACTGAAGCTTTCTTT
>.|TRBJ2-3|TRBV19|16|.
CASSPGWQGAVDTQYF
TGTGCCAGTAGCCCAGGATGGCAGGGTGCTGTGGATACGCAGTATTTT
>many|TRBJ1-1|TRBV19|14|TRBD1
CASILTGGSTEAFF
TGTGCCAGTATCCTGACAGGGGGCAGCACTGAAGCTTTCTTT
>many|TRBJ2-7|TRBV5-1|15|TRBD2
CASSISGGPRYEQYF
TGCGCCAGCAGCATTAGCGGGGGCCCCCGCTACGAGCAGTACTTC
>few|TRBJ2-7|TRBV24-1|14|TRBD1
CATSPRTGRDEQYF
TGTGCCACCAGCCCCAGGACAGGGCGCGACGAGCAGTACTTC
>few|TRBJ2-7|TRBV19|15|TRBD2
CASRSSGREAYEQYF
TGTGCCAGTAGATCCAGCGGGAGGGAAGCCTACGAGCAGTACTTC
>few|TRBJ1-2|TRBV19|12|.
CASSIQQTGYTF
TGTGCCAGTAGTATACAGCAGACGGGCTACACCTTC
>few|TRBJ2-7|TRBV7-9|11|.
CASSPFDEQYF
TGTGCCAGCAGTCCCTTTGACGAGCAGTACTTC
>many|TRBJ1-1|TRBV9|14|.
CASSVASHNTEAFF
TGTGCCAGCAGCGTAGCCAGTCACAACACTGAAGCTTTCTTT
>.|TRBJ1-2|TRBV13|14|TRBD1
CASSPQGRGYGYTF
TGTGCCAGCAGCCCACAGGGGAGGGGCTATGGCTACACCTTC
>many|TRBJ2-5|TRBV28|15|TRBD1
CASSRDRGRQETQYF
TGTGCCAGCAGTAGGGACAGGGGGCGCCAAGAGACCCAGTACTTC
>.|TRBJ1-1|TRBV4-1|16|.
CASSLSAGNMNTEAFF
TGCGCCAGCAGCCTAAGCGCAGGGAACATGAACACTGAAGCTTTCTTT
>once|TRBJ1-2|TRBV9|15|TRBD1
CASSPVGTANYGYTF
TGTGCCAGCAGCCCAGTGGGGACAGCTAACTATGGCTACACCTTC
>many|TRBJ1-1|TRBV19|14|.
CASSIGLRNTEAFF
TGTGCCAGTAGTATTGGACTGAGGAACACTGAAGCTTTCTTT
>many|TRBJ1-1|TRBV7-9|15|.
CASSSTPLRNTEAFF
TGTGCCAGCAGCTCTACCCCCTTGAGGAACACTGAAGCTTTCTTT
>many|TRBJ1-2|TRBV30|14|.
CACQGRGGDYSYTF
TGTGCCTGCCAGGGACGGGGAGGGGACTATAGCTACACCTTC
>.|TRBJ2-7|TRBV27|14|.
CASRMGVTSYEQYF
TGTGCCAGCAGAATGGGAGTTACGAGCTACGAGCAGTACTTC
>many|TRBJ2-6|TRBV6-1|15|.
CASSGLSSGANVLTF
TGTGCCAGCAGTGGCTTAAGCTCTGGGGCCAACGTCCTGACTTTC
>few|TRBJ2-2|TRBV18|16|TRBD1
CASSPTGNTNTGELFF
TGTGCCAGCTCACCGACAGGGAACACGAACACCGGGGAGCTGTTTTTT
>many|TRBJ1-2|TRBV19|15|TRBD1
CASTPDRGRVGGYTF
TGTGCCAGTACCCCAGACAGGGGGCGAGTCGGTGGCTACACCTTC
>.|TRBJ2-7|TRBV12-3/TRBV12-4|14|TRBD1
CASSNVDRDHEQYF
TGTGCCAGCAGCAATGTGGACAGGGACCACGAGCAGTACTTC
>many|TRBJ2-4|TRBV7-9|19|TRBD2
CASSPTSGGTLLAKNIQYF
TGTGCCAGCAGCCCTACTAGCGGGGGAACTTTACTAGCCAAAAACATTCAGTACTTC
>.|TRBJ2-7|TRBV24-1|13|.
CATSDPGHYEQYF
TGTGCCACCAGTGATCCGGGACACTACGAGCAGTACTTC
>.|TRBJ2-5|TRBV12-3/TRBV12-4|13|.
CASSRAWGKTQYF
TGTGCCAGCAGTCGGGCCTGGGGGAAGACCCAGTACTTC
>once|TRBJ1-2|TRBV19|12|.
CASSTPEDGYTF
TGTGCCAGTAGTACCCCGGAGGATGGCTACACCTTC
>.|TRBJ2-5|TRBV12-3/TRBV12-4|16|TRBD2
CASSLGAAGGGQTQYF
TGTGCCAGCAGTTTGGGTGCGGCGGGCGGGGGTCAGACCCAGTACTTC
>many|TRBJ2-7|TRBV6-2/TRBV6-3|16|TRBD2
CASSYQWTRPTYEQYF
TGTGCCAGCAGTTACCAGTGGACTAGGCCCACCTACGAGCAGTACTTC
>.|TRBJ2-7|TRBV20-1|15|TRBD2
CSASGTSGRFHEQYF
TGCAGTGCTAGTGGGACTAGCGGGAGGTTCCACGAGCAGTACTTC
>few|TRBJ2-2|TRBV20-1|16|TRBD1
CSASRTGTGGTGELFF
TGCAGTGCCAGCCGGACCGGGACAGGGGGCACCGGGGAGCTGTTTTTT
>many|TRBJ1-1|TRBV20-1|14|.
CSARDRRMNTEAFF
TGCAGTGCTAGGGACAGACGCATGAACACTGAAGCTTTCTTT
>many|TRBJ2-5|TRBV12-3/TRBV12-4|16|TRBD1
CASSPPPGTGMETQYF
TGTGCCAGCAGTCCCCCCCCCGGGACAGGGATGGAGACCCAGTACTTC